This T cell receptor (beta chain) was sequenced for a study of blood T cell repertoires in COVID-19. This clone was counted many times. The germline gives CDR1 MNHNS, CDR2 SASEGT. CDR3 size: 15 residues. V lost 2 bases and J lost 4, with 12 bases in between. The assay was immunoSEQ multiplex PCR, and TCRdb's table has in-frame clones only and misses some. The data contain fewer than 150,000 clones, 71% of them singletons. The chain carries TRBV6-1 and TRBJ1-5; weak D call: TRBD1 (6 bases). Source material: peripheral blood. The sequence was obtained from a human donor with acute or convalescent COVID-19. The donor label of this sample is uncertain. CDR3 in DNA: TGTGCCAGCAGTGAATTAACAGGGTTGAATCAGCCCCAGCATTTT. This gives the protein CASSELTGLNQPQHF.